This T cell receptor beta chain was captured in a study of blood T cell repertoires in COVID-19. About the research overall: Specimens from acute and convalescent COVID-19 originated in the United States, Italy and Spain. Sources were T cells, B-cell-depleted T cells, or PBMCs; the material itself was cDNA or gDNA.

This CDR3 region has 16 residues. The V segment lost 2 bases and the J segment 3 bases; nucleotides outside the gene matches: 3. Germline CDR1 and CDR2: LGHNA and YSLEER. Per the original methods: It was from reference gene primer amplification that nucleated cell counts were estimated. Sequencing used immunoSEQ multiplex PCR; TCRdb keeps in-frame clones, though not all of them. V, J and clone size were drawn from that table, and D and trimming were deduced from the DNA. Altogether about 170,000 clones are present, around 83% being singletons, with the ten largest covering 7% to 7.5%. The clonotype comes from a woman of 80 years or more in a cohort sampled during active or convalescent COVID-19. J is TRBJ2-2 and V is TRBV4-3, with 10 positions matching TRBD1. The specimen was peripheral blood. In DNA form, the CDR3 reads TGCGCCAGCAGCCAATCCGGGACAGGGGACACCGGGGAGCTGTTTTTT. This codes for CASSQSGTGDTGELFF.